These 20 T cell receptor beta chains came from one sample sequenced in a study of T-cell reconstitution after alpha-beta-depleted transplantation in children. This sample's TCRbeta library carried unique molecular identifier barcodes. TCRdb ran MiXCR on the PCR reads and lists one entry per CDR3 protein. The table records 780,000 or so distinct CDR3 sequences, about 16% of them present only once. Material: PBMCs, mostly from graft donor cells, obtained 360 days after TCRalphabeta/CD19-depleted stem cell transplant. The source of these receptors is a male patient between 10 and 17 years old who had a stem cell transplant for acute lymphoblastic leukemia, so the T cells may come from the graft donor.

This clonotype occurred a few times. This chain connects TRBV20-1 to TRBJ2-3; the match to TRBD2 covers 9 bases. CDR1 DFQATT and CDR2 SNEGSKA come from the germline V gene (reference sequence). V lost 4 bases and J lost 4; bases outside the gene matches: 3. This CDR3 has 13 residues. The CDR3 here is CSATLAGADTQYF. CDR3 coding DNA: TGCAGTGCTACTTTAGCGGGAGCAGATACGCAGTATTTT.

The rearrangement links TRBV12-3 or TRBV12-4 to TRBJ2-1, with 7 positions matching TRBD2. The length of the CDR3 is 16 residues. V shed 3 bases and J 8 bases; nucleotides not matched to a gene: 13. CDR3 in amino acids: CASSFPSGGGSDEQFF. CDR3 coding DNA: TGTGCCAGCAGTTTCCCTTCGGGTGGCGGGAGTGATGAGCAGTTCTTC.

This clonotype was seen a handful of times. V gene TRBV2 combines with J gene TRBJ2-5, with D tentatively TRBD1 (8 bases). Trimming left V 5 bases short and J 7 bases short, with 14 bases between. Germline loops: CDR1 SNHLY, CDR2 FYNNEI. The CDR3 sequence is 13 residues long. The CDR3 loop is CASSPTGGGTQYF. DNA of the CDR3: TGTGCCAGCAGTCCCACAGGGGGGGGGACCCAGTACTTC.

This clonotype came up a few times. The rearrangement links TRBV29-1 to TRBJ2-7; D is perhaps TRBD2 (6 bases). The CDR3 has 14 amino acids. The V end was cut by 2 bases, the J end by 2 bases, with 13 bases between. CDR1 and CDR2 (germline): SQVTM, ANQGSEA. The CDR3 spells CSVESGVFPYEQYF. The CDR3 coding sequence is TGCAGCGTTGAATCGGGGGTCTTCCCCTACGAGCAGTACTTC.

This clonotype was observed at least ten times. The CDR3 reads CASSGVKEGTSTDTQYF. Here the CDR3 DNA reads TGTGCCAGCAGTGGAGTAAAAGAGGGGACTAGCACAGATACGCAGTATTTT. This sequence joins TRBV12-3 or TRBV12-4 and TRBJ2-3; weak D call: TRBD2 (6 bases). V lost 5 bases and J 0 bases, leaving 18 bases between the germline ends. The CDR3 consists of 17 residues.

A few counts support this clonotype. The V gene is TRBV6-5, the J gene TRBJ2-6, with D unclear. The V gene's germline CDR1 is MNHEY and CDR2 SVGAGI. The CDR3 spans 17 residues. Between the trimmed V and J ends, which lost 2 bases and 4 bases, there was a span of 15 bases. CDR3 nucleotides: TGTGCCAGCAGTTACAAGGGAAGGTGGGTGGGGGCCAACGTCCTGACTTTC. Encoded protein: CASSYKGRWVGANVLTF.

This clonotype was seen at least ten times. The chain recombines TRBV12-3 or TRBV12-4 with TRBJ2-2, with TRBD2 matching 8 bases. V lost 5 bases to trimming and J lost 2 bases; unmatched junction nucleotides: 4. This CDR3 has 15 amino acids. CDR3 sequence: CASSRLARNTGELFF. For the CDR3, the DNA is TGTGCCAGCAGTAGACTAGCGAGAAACACCGGGGAGCTGTTTTTT.

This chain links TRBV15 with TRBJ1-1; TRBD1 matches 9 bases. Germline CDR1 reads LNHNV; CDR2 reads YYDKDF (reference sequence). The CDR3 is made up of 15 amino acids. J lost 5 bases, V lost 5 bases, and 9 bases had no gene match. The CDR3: CATSGYRGRGTEAFF. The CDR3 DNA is TGTGCCACCAGCGGCTACAGGGGGCGAGGGACTGAAGCTTTCTTT.

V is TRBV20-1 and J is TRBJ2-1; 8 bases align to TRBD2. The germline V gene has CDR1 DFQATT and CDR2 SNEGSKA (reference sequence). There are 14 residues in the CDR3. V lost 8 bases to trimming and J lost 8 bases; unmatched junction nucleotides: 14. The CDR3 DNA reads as TGCAGTCCCCCACCGGGACTAGATAGTGATGAGCAGTTCTTC. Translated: CSPPPGLDSDEQFF.

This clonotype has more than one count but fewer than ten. The chain's CDR3 is CSVGGAGNQPQHF. The CDR3 DNA follows: TGCAGCGTTGGTGGGGCGGGGAATCAGCCCCAGCATTTT. The rearrangement uses TRBV29-1 and TRBJ1-5, with D tentatively TRBD1 (5 bases). The CDR3 length is 13 residues. Germline V gene sequence: CDR1 SQVTM, CDR2 ANQGSEA. V lost 4 bases to trimming and J lost 4 bases, with 11 bases between them.

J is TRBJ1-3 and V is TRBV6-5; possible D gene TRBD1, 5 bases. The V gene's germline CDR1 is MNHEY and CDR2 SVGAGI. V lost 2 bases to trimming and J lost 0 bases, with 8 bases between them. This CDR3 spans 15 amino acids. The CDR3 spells CASSYGGSSGNTIYF. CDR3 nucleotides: TGTGCCAGCAGTTACGGGGGAAGCTCTGGAAACACCATATATTTT.

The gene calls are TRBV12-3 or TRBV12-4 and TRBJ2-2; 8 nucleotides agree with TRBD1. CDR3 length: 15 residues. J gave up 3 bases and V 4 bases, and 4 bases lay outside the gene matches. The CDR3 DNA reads TGTGCCAGCAGTTCCAGGGGGCGCGACACCGGGGAGCTGTTTTTT. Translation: CASSSRGRDTGELFF.

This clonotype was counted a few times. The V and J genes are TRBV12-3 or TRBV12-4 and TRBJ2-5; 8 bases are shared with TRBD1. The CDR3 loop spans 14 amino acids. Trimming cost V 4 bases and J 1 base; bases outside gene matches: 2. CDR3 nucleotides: TGTGCCAGCAGTTATACAGGGGGCCAAGAGACCCAGTACTTC. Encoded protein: CASSYTGGQETQYF.

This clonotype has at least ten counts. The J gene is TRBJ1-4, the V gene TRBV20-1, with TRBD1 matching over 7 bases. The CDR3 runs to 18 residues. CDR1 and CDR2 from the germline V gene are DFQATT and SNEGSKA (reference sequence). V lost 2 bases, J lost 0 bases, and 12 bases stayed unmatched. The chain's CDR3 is CSARLGTVLLATNEKLFF. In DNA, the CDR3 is TGCAGTGCTAGACTGGGGACAGTACTTCTTGCAACTAATGAAAAACTGTTTTTT.

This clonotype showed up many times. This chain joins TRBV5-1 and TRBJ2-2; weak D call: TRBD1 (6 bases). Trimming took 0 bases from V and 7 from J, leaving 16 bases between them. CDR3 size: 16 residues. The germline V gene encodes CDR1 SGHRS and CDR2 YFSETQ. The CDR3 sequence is CASSLVGAGTLGELFF. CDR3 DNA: TGCGCCAGCAGCTTGGTCGGTGCTGGGACACTCGGGGAGCTGTTTTTT. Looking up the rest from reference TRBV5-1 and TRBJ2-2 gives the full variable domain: KAGVTQTPRYLIKTRGQQVTLSCSPISGHRSVSWYQQTPGQGLQFLFEYFSETQRNKGNFPGRFSGRQFSNSRSEMNVSTLELGDSALYLCASSLVGAGTLGELFFGEGSRLTVL.

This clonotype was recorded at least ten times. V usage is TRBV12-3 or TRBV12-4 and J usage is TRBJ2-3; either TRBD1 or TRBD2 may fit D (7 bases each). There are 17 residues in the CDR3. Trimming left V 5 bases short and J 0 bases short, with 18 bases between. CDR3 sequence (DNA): TGTGCCAGCAGTCCTACTACCCAGGGGGGGAGCACAGATACGCAGTATTTT. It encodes CASSPTTQGGSTDTQYF.

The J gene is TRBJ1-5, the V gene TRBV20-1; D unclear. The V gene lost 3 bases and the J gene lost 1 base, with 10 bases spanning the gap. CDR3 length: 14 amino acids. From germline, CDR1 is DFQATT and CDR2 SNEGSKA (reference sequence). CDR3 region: CSARERLSNQPQHF. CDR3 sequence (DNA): TGCAGTGCTAGGGAACGACTGAGCAATCAGCCCCAGCATTTT.

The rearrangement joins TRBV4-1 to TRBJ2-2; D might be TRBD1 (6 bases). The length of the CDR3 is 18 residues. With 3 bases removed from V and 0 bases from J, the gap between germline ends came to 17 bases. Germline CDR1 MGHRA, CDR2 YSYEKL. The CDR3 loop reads CASSHPPQNRANTGELFF. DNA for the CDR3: TGCGCCAGCAGCCACCCCCCGCAGAACAGGGCGAACACCGGGGAGCTGTTTTTT.

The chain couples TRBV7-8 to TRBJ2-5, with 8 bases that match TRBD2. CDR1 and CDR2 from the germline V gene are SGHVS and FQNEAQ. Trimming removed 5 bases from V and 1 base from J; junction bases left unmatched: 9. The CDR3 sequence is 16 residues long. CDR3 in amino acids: CASSLTSGVVQETQYF. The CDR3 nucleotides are TGTGCCAGCAGCCTAACTAGCGGAGTGGTCCAAGAGACCCAGTACTTC.

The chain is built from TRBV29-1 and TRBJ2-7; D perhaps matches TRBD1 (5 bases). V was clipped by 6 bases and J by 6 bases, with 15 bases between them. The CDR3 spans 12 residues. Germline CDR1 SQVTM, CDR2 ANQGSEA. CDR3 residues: CSVVGQGSEQYF. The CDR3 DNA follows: TGCAGCGTCGTGGGCCAGGGCAGCGAGCAGTACTTC.